The next 15 T cell receptor beta chains were all read from a single sample in a study of T cells in Graves' hyperthyroidism and ophthalmopathy. TCR beta CDR3 sequences were amplified from RNA transcripts. First-round RT-PCR of the TCR CDR3 relied on the HTBI primer set. TCRdb analysed the multiplex PCR reads with MiXCR anew, one entry per CDR3 protein. This sample has 400,000 or so distinct CDR3 sequences, with 14% found just once. The sequencing sample was made of blood. The receptors were sampled from a woman between 25 and 40 years old with Graves' ophthalmopathy.

Concerning this clonotype: This may be a read error: a much more frequent sequence differs by one nucleotide. This chain links TRBV11-2 with TRBJ1-2; perhaps TRBD1 as D (6 bases). Trimming removed 8 bases at V and 4 bases at J, with 23 bases between. The CDR3 sequence is 16 residues long. The germline CDR1 and CDR2 sequences are SGHAT and FQNNGV. CDR3 coding DNA: TGTGCCAGCGGCCGTATAATCAACAGGGTGGGCTATGGCTACACCTTC. Its translation is CASGRIINRVGYGYTF.

This rearrangement joins TRBV5-5 to TRBJ2-1; 9 bases are a match to TRBD2. Germline V lookup: CDR1 SGHKS, CDR2 YYEKEE (reference sequence). CDR3 length equals 12 residues. J gave up 10 bases and V 4 bases, and 3 bases lay outside the gene matches. CDR3 sequence reads: CASSSLAGEQFF. The CDR3 region has the DNA TGTGCCAGCAGCAGCCTAGCGGGGGAGCAGTTCTTC.

This chain joins TRBV20-1 and TRBJ2-7; no definite D call. The CDR3 length is 11 residues. Trimming left V 6 bases short and J 5 bases short, with 11 bases between. Germline V gives CDR1 DFQATT, CDR2 SNEGSKA (reference sequence). The CDR3 sequence: CSAASGDEQYF. CDR3 coding DNA: TGCAGTGCAGCCTCGGGCGACGAGCAGTACTTC.

This clonotype was found many times. The chain links TRBV20-1 to TRBJ2-1; D remains ambiguous. CDR1 DFQATT and CDR2 SNEGSKA come from the germline V gene (reference sequence). Trimming left V 2 bases short and J 3 bases short, with 5 bases between. The CDR3 runs to 12 residues. The CDR3 here is CSARRDYNEQFF. In DNA, the CDR3 is TGCAGTGCTAGAAGGGACTACAATGAGCAGTTCTTC.

The chain joins TRBV18 to TRBJ1-1; a possible D gene is TRBD1 (6 bases). CDR1 KGHSH and CDR2 LQKENI come from the germline V gene. The CDR3 covers 15 residues. The ends were cut back, 3 bases at V and 2 bases at J, with 13 bases in the middle. In DNA form, the CDR3 reads TGTGCCAGCTCACCTCTGGCGGGGGGCAACACTGAAGCTTTCTTT. This gives the protein CASSPLAGGNTEAFF.

This clonotype was observed at least ten times. This chain uses TRBV7-9 with TRBJ2-7, with 7 bases aligning to TRBD2. The CDR3 spans 15 residues. CDR1 and CDR2 (germline): SEHNR, FQNEAQ (reference sequence). Germline trimming cut 1 base from V and 3 bases from J; bases unmatched to any gene: 6. The CDR3 DNA follows: TGTGCCAGCAGCTTAGAAGGCGGGGGAGTCTACGAGCAGTACTTC. Protein: CASSLEGGGVYEQYF.

This chain connects TRBV6-2 or TRBV6-3 to TRBJ2-3; no definite D call. Germline CDR1 MNHEY, CDR2 SVGEGT. Trimming cost V 5 bases and J 2 bases, with 14 bases left between them. The CDR3 has 15 residues. The CDR3 DNA is TGTGCCAGCAGTCAAGAACTCTATCCCACAGATACGCAGTATTTT. It codes for CASSQELYPTDTQYF.

This clonotype was seen ten or more times. The chain links TRBV28 to TRBJ2-6, with D perhaps TRBD1 (6 bases). V was pared by 6 bases and J by 0 bases, with 15 bases between. The CDR3 runs 17 residues. Germline loops: CDR1 MDHEN, CDR2 SYDVKM. CDR3 sequence: CASSSTTGSSGANVLTF. The CDR3 DNA is TGTGCCAGCAGCTCCACTACAGGGAGCTCTGGGGCCAACGTCCTGACTTTC.

This clonotype has at least ten counts. This chain uses TRBV4-2 with TRBJ2-5, with 7 bases fitting TRBD1. J gave up 1 base and V 0 bases, and 2 bases lay outside the gene matches. Looked up from germline, CDR1 is LGHNA and CDR2 is YNFKEQ. This CDR3 spans 15 amino acids. This CDR3 reads CASSQEGGFQETQYF. The CDR3 region has the DNA TGTGCCAGCAGCCAAGAAGGGGGCTTCCAAGAGACCCAGTACTTC.

A word on this clonotype: This sequence may be a read error, since a much larger clone differs from it by one base. The chain uses TRBV27 and TRBJ1-2; D gene uncertain. CDR1 is MNHEY, CDR2 SMNVEV, per germline (reference sequence). The CDR3 totals 14 residues. V was cut by 3 bases and J by 7 bases, with 15 bases left in between. Written as DNA, the CDR3 is TGTGCCAGCAGTTTGAACAAAGGTGACTGTGGCTACACCTTC. It codes for CASSLNKGDCGYTF.

This clonotype was recorded many times. The chain has TRBV30 and TRBJ1-6; weak D call: TRBD1 (6 bases). CDR1 is GTSNPN and CDR2 is SVGIG in the germline V gene (reference sequence). CDR3 length equals 15 residues. The V end was cut by 0 bases, the J end by 7 bases, with 13 bases between. The CDR3 sequence: CAWSVDRKANSPLHF. For the CDR3, the DNA is TGTGCCTGGAGTGTGGACAGAAAAGCGAATTCACCCCTCCACTTT.

V gene TRBV15 combines with J gene TRBJ1-2; D gene uncertain. Germline-derived CDR1 and CDR2 are LNHNV and YYDKDF (reference sequence). V lost 4 bases and J 8 bases, leaving 14 bases between the germline ends. The CDR3 is 13 residues long. The CDR3 reads CATSTAGGLGYTF. The CDR3 coding sequence is TGTGCCACCAGCACCGCTGGAGGGCTCGGCTACACCTTC.

The V gene is TRBV24-1, the J gene TRBJ1-2; possibly TRBD1 for D (6 bases). The CDR3 is 16 residues long. V was clipped by 2 bases and J by 4 bases, with 16 bases between them. CDR1 and CDR2 (germline): KGHDR, SFDVKD. The CDR3 DNA reads as TGTGCCACCAGTGATTACAGGGACCAAGGACCCTATGGCTACACCTTC. This encodes CATSDYRDQGPYGYTF.

This clonotype appeared many times. V usage is TRBV24-1 and J usage is TRBJ2-1; TRBD1 matches 9 bases. Germline trimming cut 4 bases from V and 8 bases from J; bases unmatched to any gene: 11. The length of the CDR3 is 16 residues. Germline loops: CDR1 KGHDR, CDR2 SFDVKD. The chain's CDR3 is CATSDPQGATGHEQFF. In DNA form, the CDR3 reads TGTGCCACCAGTGACCCACAGGGGGCAACCGGCCATGAGCAGTTCTTC.

This clonotype came up once. A read error may be the cause here, since a much bigger clone is one base away. The V call is TRBV20-1, the J call TRBJ2-7, with TRBD1 identical over 9 bases. The CDR3 is 16 residues long. Germline V gene data show CDR1 as DFQATT and CDR2 as SNEGSKA (reference sequence). J lost 2 bases, V lost 3 bases, and 11 bases had no gene match. The CDR3 reads CSASFLSGQGPYEQYF. The CDR3 bases are TGCAGTGCTAGTTTTCTCTCGGGACAGGGCCCCTACGAGCAGTACTTC.